This TCR beta chain comes out of a study of identical twins. Each CDR3 protein is one row after TCRdb ran MiXCR on the 5' RACE reads. The table includes 470,000 or so distinct CDR3 sequences, roughly a quarter detected once. This clonotype has only a few counts. This CDR3 is built from 14 residues. V lost 8 bases and J 3 bases, leaving 17 bases between the germline ends. The same data also went into a second study, on T cells expressing NK-cell markers. In that study: Serological testing identified seven of the eight sequenced donors as HCMV-seropositive and one as seronegative.

This rearrangement joins TRBV12-3 or TRBV12-4 to TRBJ2-7; D is undetermined. The material sequenced was CD4+ T cells sorted from blood. The origin of this receptor is a woman between 18 and 29 years old in good health. The DNA for the CDR3 is TGTGCCAGCCGCTTTTCCGGCGGCCTCTACGAGCAGTACTTC. It translates to CASRFSGGLYEQYF.